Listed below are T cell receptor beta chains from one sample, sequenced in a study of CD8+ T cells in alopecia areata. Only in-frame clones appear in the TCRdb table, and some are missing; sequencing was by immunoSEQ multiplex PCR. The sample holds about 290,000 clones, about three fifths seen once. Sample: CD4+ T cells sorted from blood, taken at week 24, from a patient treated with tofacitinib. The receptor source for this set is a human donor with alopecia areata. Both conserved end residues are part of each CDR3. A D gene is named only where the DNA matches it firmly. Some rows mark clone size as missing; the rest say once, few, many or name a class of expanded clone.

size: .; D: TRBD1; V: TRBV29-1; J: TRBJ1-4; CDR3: CSVGGTGREKLFF; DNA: TGCAGCGTTGGGGGGACAGGGAGAGAAAAACTGTTTTTT
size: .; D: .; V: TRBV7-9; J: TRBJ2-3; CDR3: CASSLRNRRTDTQYF; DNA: TGTGCCAGCAGCTTAAGGAACAGACGCACAGATACGCAGTATTTT
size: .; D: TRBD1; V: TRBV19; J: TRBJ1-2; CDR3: CASSTTGTGSPGDF; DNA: TGTGCCAGTAGTACCACCGGGACAGGGTCCCCTGGCGACTTC
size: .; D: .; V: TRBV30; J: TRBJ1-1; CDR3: CAWSVKGWTEAFF; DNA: TGTGCCTGGAGTGTAAAAGGGTGGACTGAAGCTTTCTTT
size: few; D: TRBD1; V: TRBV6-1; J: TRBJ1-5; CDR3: CAGRTGSAQPQHF; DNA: TGTGCCGGGAGGACAGGGTCGGCTCAGCCCCAGCATTTT
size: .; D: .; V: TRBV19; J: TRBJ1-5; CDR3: CASRLGGPQHF; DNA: TGTGCCAGTAGGCTAGGGGGGCCCCAGCATTTT
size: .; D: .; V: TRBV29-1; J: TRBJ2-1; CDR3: CSVAPGQEQFF; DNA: TGCAGCGTCGCCCCGGGCCAGGAGCAGTTCTTC
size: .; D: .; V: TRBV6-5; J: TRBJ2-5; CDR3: CASSYSGKETQYF; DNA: TGTGCCAGCAGTTACTCAGGGAAAGAGACCCAGTACTTC
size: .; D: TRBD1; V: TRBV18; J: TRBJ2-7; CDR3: CASQPGTGGDYEQYF; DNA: TGTGCCAGCCAACCTGGGACAGGGGGCGACTACGAGCAGTACTTC
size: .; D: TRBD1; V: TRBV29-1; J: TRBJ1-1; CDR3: CSVGDRVKYAFF; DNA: TGCAGCGTGGGCGACAGGGTTAAGTATGCTTTCTTT
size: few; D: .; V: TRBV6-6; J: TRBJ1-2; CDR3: CASSYSRGTDYGYTF; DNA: TGTGCCAGCAGTTACTCGAGGGGGACGGACTATGGCTACACCTTC
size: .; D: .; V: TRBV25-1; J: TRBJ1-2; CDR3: CASSHPGEAYGYTF; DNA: TGTGCCAGCAGTCATCCGGGGGAGGCCTATGGCTACACCTTC
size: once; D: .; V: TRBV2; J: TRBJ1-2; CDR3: CASSDRADLDGYTF; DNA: TGTGCCAGCAGTGATAGGGCAGATTTAGATGGCTACACCTTC
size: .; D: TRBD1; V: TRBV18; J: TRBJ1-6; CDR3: CASSPGQGNSPLHF; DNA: TGTGCCAGCTCACCAGGACAGGGAAATTCACCCCTCCACTTT
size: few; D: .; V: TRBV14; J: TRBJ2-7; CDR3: CASSQTSGSTAYF; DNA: TGTGCCAGCAGCCAAACGTCCGGGTCTACTGCGTACTTC
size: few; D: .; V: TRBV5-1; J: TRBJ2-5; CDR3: CASSSSGGLETQYF; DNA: TGCGCCAGCAGCTCCTCGGGGGGCCTGGAGACCCAGTACTTC
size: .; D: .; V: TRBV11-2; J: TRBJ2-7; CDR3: CASSLVGPPAEQYF; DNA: TGTGCCAGCAGCTTAGTGGGGCCCCCGGCCGAGCAGTACTTC
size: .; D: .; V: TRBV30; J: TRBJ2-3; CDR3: CAWSVDGGTQYF; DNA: TGTGCCTGGAGTGTTGACGGGGGAACGCAGTATTTT
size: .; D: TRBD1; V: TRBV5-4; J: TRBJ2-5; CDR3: CASSSRTGGETQYF; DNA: TGTGCCAGCAGCTCCAGGACAGGGGGGGAGACCCAGTACTTC
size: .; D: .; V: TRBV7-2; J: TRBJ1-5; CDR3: CASSLASREPQHF; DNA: TGTGCCAGCAGCTTAGCCTCGAGGGAGCCCCAGCATTTT
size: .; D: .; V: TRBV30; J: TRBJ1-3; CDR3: CAWSLGKNTIYF; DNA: TGTGCCTGGAGCTTGGGAAAAAACACCATATATTTT
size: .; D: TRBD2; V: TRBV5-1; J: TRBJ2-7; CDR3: CASSSRGGASYEQYF; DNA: TGCGCCAGCAGCTCACGCGGGGGGGCCAGTTACGAGCAGTACTTC
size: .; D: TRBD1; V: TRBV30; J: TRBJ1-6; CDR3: CAWSAHRGANSPLHF; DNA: TGTGCCTGGAGTGCCCACAGGGGGGCTAATTCACCCCTCCACTTT
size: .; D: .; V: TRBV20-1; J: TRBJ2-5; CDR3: CSAIQETQYF; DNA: TGCAGTGCTATTCAAGAGACCCAGTACTTC
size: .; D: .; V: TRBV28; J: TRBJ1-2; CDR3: CASSTSAGRHYGYTF; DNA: TGTGCCAGCAGTACCTCGGCAGGGCGTCACTATGGCTACACCTTC
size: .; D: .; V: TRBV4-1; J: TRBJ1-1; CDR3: CASSQGSGTNTEAFF; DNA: TGCGCCAGCAGCCAAGGGTCCGGGACCAACACTGAAGCTTTCTTT
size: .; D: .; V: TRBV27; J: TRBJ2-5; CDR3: CASRDTGKETQYF; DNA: TGTGCCAGCAGGGACACAGGGAAGGAGACCCAGTACTTC
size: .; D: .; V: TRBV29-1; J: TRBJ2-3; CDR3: CSVDLGGSDTQYF; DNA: TGCAGCGTTGACTTAGGGGGGTCAGATACGCAGTATTTT
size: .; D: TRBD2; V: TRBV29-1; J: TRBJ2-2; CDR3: CSVARGDTGELFF; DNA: TGCAGCGTCGCCCGGGGGGACACCGGGGAGCTGTTTTTT
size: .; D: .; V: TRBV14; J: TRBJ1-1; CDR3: CASSPSGGPMSQREAFF; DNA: TGTGCCAGCAGCCCCTCTGGGGGACCCATGTCTCAGAGGGAAGCTTTCTTT
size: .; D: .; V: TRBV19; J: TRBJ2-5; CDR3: CASSIGGLVQETQYF; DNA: TGTGCCAGTAGTATTGGAGGGCTAGTCCAAGAGACCCAGTACTTC
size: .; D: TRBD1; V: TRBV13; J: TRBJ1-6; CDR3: CASSLFGTGMGRGKENSPLHF; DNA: TGTGCCAGCAGCTTATTCGGGACAGGGATGGGTAGGGGGAAGGAAAATTCACCCCTCCACTTT
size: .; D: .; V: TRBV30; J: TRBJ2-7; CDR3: CAWSSSNEQYF; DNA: TGTGCCTGGAGTAGCAGTAACGAGCAGTACTTC
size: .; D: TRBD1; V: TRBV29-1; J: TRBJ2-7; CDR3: CSVRSGTGSYEQYF; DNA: TGCAGCGTTAGATCCGGGACAGGGTCCTACGAGCAGTACTTC
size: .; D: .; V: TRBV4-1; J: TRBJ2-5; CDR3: CASSQGTEETQYF; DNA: TGCGCCAGCAGCCAAGGGACAGAAGAGACCCAGTACTTC
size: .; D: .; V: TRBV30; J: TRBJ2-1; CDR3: CAWSSGAYNEQFF; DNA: TGTGCCTGGAGTTCCGGGGCCTACAATGAGCAGTTCTTC
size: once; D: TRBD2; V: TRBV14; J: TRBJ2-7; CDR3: CASSPTRSGGLFSYEQYF; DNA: TGTGCCAGCAGCCCGACCAGGAGCGGGGGGCTATTCTCCTACGAGCAGTACTTC
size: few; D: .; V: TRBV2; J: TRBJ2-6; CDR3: CASRGWTSGANVLTF; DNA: TGTGCCAGCAGGGGATGGACCTCTGGGGCCAACGTCCTGACTTTC
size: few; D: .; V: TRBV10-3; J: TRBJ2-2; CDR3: CAISEAGADGELFF; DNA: TGTGCCATCAGTGAGGCGGGGGCGGACGGGGAGCTGTTTTTT
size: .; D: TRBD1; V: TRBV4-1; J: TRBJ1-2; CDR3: CASSQPGQRISNYGYTF; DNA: TGCGCCAGCAGCCAACCGGGACAGAGAATCTCTAACTATGGCTACACCTTC
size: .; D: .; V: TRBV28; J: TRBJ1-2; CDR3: CASSRAHYGYTF; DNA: TGTGCCAGCAGTAGGGCTCACTATGGCTACACCTTC
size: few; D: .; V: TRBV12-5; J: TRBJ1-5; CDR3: CASGLSSPEPQHF; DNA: TGTGCTAGTGGTTTGTCCTCTCCTGAGCCCCAGCATTTT
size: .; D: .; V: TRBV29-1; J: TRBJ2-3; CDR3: CSVEDSIRGNTQYF; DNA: TGCAGCGTTGAAGATTCAATCAGGGGAAATACGCAGTATTTT